Below are 2 T cell receptor beta chains sequenced from a single sample in a study of blood T cell repertoires in COVID-19. Clones were read by immunoSEQ multiplex PCR, and TCRdb kept only the in-frame ones, dropping some. The sample carries over 150,000 clones, more than 70% recorded once. What was sequenced was peripheral blood. These receptors originate from a woman of 80 years or more with active or convalescent COVID-19.

The V gene is TRBV7-2, the J gene TRBJ2-3, with D hard to call. V dropped 1 base and J dropped 6 bases, with 11 bases sitting between them. The CDR3 is made up of 14 amino acids. Germline V gene lookup returns CDR1 SGHTA and CDR2 FQGNSA. The CDR3 nucleotides are TGTGCCAGCAGCTTAGAATGGCAGGTGGATACGCAGTATTTT. Amino acid sequence: CASSLEWQVDTQYF.

The chain uses TRBV14 and TRBJ2-1, with unresolved D. The CDR3 runs 16 residues. Deletions cut 1 base from V and 4 bases from J, with 14 bases between. Germline lookup yields CDR1 SGHDN and CDR2 FVKESK. The CDR3 is CASSQVPGGLYNEQFF. Here the CDR3 DNA reads TGTGCCAGCAGCCAAGTCCCCGGTGGGCTTTACAATGAGCAGTTCTTC.